This TCR beta chain came from a study of shared clonotypes between healthy human individuals. Study-level points and caveats: Non-shared clonotypes showed lower generation probabilities than clonotypes common to all four donors. Memory subsets generally showed smaller estimated richness than naive subsets did.

In the naive CD8 group, cells lacked CD45RO and were positively selected for CCR7, so terminally differentiated effector memory CD45RA+ cells were left out. Every donor was a Caucasian adult from Nashville, Tennessee. The CDR3 has 15 amino acids. TCRdb's copy holds only in-frame clones and misses some; the assay was immunoSEQ multiplex PCR. The sample shows about 700,000 clones, about 91% of them seen only once. In this sample, this clone turned up many times. Its antigen is currently unknown. Sample: naive CD8+ T cells sorted from blood. The chain combines TRBV1 with TRBJ2-1; the D call in the table, TRBD2, was not verified against the DNA. TRBV1 is a listed pseudogene. The receptor comes from a man aged 25-45 years in good health. CDR3 nucleotide sequence: TGCACCAGCAATCACCTAGCGGAAGCTAAGAATGAGCAGTTCTTC. This encodes CTSNHLAEAKNEQFF.